A single sample gave rise to the 7 T cell receptor beta chains below, sequenced in a study of blood T cell repertoires in COVID-19. The method was immunoSEQ multiplex PCR; TCRdb's version includes in-frame clones alone and lacks a portion of them. The sample includes some 180,000 clones, around four fifths of them seen just once. Material for sequencing was peripheral blood. The source is a woman aged 70-85 years who had recovered from COVID-19.

For this clone: Other DNA sequences in the same sample also yield this CDR3. V is TRBV12-3 or TRBV12-4 and J is TRBJ2-1; D possibly corresponds to TRBD2 (5 bases). V was pared by 4 bases and J by 9 bases, with 7 bases between. The CDR3 loop spans 11 amino acids. CDR3 protein: CASSSRGEQFF. In DNA form, the CDR3 reads TGTGCCAGCAGTTCCCGGGGTGAGCAGTTCTTC.

The V call is TRBV3-1 (or the pseudogene TRBV3-2), the J call TRBJ2-7, with TRBD1 identical over 8 bases. This CDR3 spans 14 amino acids. Trimming removed 5 bases from V and 6 bases from J; junction bases left unmatched: 9. Germline V gene data show CDR1 as LGHDT and CDR2 as YNNKEL (reference sequence). CDR3 nucleotides: TGTGCCAGCAGCGGGCGGACAGGGTCAGCCGAGCAGTACTTC. Translated: CASSGRTGSAEQYF.

This clone showed up just a few times. The chain carries TRBV11-2 and TRBJ1-6; D call uncertain. CDR3 length: 17 residues. V shed 5 bases and J shed 5 bases, with 19 bases lying between them. Germline CDR1 reads SGHAT; CDR2 reads FQNNGV. The CDR3 sequence: CASSRGATWGNNSPLHF. In DNA form, the CDR3 reads TGTGCCAGCAGCCGGGGAGCTACCTGGGGTAATAATTCACCCCTCCACTTT.

The chain uses TRBV6-5 and TRBJ1-2; D remains ambiguous. V was shortened by 5 bases and J by 2 bases, with 6 bases between the two germline ends. Germline V gives CDR1 MNHEY, CDR2 SVGAGI. CDR3 length: 12 amino acids. The DNA for the CDR3 is TGTGCCAGCAGTCAGGCAAACTATGGCTACACCTTC. This sequence encodes CASSQANYGYTF.

The chain couples TRBV5-1 to TRBJ2-7; 9 positions match TRBD1. This CDR3 spans 13 amino acids. Germline CDR1 is SGHRS and CDR2 is YFSETQ. With 1 base clipped from V and 7 bases from J, the junction kept 3 bases outside the gene matches. DNA of the CDR3: TGCGCCAGCAGCTTGACCGACAGGGGGGAGCAGTACTTC. It yields the protein CASSLTDRGEQYF.

The rearrangement joins TRBV11-3 to TRBJ2-5; D perhaps matches TRBD1 (5 bases). The germline V and J ends were trimmed by 5 bases and 5 bases, with 12 bases remaining between them. CDR1 and CDR2 from the germline V gene are SGHNT and YENEEA. This CDR3 is 13 amino acids long. The CDR3: CASSTQGRETQYF. The CDR3 nucleotides are TGTGCCAGCAGCACCCAGGGTCGGGAGACCCAGTACTTC.

The chain links TRBV10-3 to TRBJ1-1; 7 bases fit TRBD1. J gave up 3 bases and V 4 bases, and 8 bases lay outside the gene matches. Germline-derived CDR1 and CDR2 are ENHRY and SYGVKD. The CDR3 is 15 residues long. Here the CDR3 DNA reads TGTGCCATCAGTGCCCAACAGGGGAGCGACACTGAAGCTTTCTTT. Its protein product is CAISAQQGSDTEAFF.